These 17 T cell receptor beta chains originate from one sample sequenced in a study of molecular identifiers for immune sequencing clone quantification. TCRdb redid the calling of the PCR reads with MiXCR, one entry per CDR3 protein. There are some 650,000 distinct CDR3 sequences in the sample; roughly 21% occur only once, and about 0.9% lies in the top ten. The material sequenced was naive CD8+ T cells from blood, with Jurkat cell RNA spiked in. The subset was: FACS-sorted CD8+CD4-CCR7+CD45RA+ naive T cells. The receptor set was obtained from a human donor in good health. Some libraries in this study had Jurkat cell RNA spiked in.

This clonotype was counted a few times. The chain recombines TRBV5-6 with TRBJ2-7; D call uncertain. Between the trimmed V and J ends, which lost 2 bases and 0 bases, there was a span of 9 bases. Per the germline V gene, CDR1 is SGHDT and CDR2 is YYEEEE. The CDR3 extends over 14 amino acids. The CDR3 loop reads CASSFFQSSYEQYF. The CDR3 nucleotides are TGTGCCAGCAGCTTCTTTCAGAGCTCCTACGAGCAGTACTTC.

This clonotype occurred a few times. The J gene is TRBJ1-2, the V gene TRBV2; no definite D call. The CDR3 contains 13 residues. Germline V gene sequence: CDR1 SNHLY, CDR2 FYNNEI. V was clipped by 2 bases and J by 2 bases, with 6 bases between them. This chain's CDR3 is CASSEWQNYGYTF. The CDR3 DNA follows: TGTGCCAGCAGTGAATGGCAGAACTATGGCTACACCTTC.

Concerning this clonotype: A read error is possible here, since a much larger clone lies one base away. The CDR3 region has the DNA TGTGCCAGCAGCGCAACCCCCGGACGGGATAAAGAGACCCAGTACTTC. This gives the protein CASSATPGRDKETQYF. The chain uses TRBV7-9 and TRBJ2-5, with D perhaps TRBD2 (5 bases). The CDR3 consists of 16 residues. CDR1 and CDR2 from the germline V gene are SEHNR and FQNEAQ (reference sequence). V gave up 5 bases and J gave up 3 bases, with 19 bases separating them.

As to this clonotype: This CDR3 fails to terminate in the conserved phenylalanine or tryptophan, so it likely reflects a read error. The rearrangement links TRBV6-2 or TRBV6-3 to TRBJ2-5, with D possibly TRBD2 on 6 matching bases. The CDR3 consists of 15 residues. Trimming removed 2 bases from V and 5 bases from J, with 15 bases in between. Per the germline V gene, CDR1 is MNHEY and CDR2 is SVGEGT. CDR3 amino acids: CASSYLGQGGETQYL. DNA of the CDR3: TGTGCCAGCAGTTACCTTGGGCAGGGAGGCGAGACCCAGTACCTC.

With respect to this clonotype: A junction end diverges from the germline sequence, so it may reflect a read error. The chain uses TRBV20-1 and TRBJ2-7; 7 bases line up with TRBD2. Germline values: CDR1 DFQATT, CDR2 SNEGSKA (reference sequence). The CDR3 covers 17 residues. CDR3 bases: TGCGGTGCTAGAGATTTAAGGGCGAGCGGGGATGGCTACGAGCAGTACTTC. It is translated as CGARDLRASGDGYEQYF.

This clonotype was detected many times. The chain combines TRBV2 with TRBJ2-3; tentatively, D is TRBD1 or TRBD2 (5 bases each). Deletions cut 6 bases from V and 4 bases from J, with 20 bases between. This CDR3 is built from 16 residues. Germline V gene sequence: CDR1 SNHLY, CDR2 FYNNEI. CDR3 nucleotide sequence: TGTGCCAGCAGACCCCCGGGACCAACCGTCCCAGATACGCAGTATTTT. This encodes CASRPPGPTVPDTQYF.

The CDR3 loop reads CASGQGVYEQYF. The CDR3 coding sequence is TGTGCCAGCGGACAGGGGGTCTACGAGCAGTACTTC. The chain employs TRBV19 and TRBJ2-7, with 10 bases fitting TRBD1. From germline, CDR1 is LNHDA and CDR2 SQIVND (reference sequence). The CDR3 covers 12 residues. Germline trimming cut 9 bases from V and 3 bases from J; bases unmatched to any gene: 2.

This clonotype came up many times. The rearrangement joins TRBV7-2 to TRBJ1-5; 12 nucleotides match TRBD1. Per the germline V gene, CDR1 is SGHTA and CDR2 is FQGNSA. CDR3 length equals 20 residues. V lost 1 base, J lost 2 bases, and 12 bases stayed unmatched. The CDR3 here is CASSLVRGDRGQVGNQPQHF. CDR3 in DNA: TGTGCCAGCAGCTTAGTTAGGGGGGACAGGGGGCAGGTTGGCAATCAGCCCCAGCATTTT.

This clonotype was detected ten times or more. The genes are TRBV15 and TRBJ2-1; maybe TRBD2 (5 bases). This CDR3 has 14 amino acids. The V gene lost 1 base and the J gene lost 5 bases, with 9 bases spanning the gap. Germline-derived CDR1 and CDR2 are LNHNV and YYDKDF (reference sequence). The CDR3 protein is CATSRVPGNNEQFF. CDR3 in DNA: TGTGCCACCAGCAGAGTACCCGGGAACAATGAGCAGTTCTTC.

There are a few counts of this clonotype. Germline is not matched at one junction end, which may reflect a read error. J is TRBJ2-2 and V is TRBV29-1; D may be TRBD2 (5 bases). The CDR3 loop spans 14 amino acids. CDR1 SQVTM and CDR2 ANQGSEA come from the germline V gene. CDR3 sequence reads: CSVVGHANTGEPFF. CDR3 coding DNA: TGCAGCGTTGTAGGGCACGCGAACACCGGGGAGCCGTTTTTT.

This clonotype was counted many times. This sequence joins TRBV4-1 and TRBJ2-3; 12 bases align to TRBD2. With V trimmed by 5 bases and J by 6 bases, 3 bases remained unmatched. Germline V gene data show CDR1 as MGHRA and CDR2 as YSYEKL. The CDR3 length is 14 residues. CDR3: CASSSGTSGDTQYF. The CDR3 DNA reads TGCGCCAGCAGCTCCGGGACTAGCGGGGATACGCAGTATTTT.

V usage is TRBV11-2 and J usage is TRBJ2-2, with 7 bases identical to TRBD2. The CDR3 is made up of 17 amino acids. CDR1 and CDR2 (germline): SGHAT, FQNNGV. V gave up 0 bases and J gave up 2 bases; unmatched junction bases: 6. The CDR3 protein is CASSLDRDYPNTGELFF. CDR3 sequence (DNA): TGTGCCAGCAGCTTAGATAGGGACTATCCAAACACCGGGGAGCTGTTTTTT.

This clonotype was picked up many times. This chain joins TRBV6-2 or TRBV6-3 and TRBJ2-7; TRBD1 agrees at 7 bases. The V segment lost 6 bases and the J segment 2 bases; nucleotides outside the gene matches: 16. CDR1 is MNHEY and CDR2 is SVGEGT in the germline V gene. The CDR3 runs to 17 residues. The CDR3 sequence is CASSLLLAGTETYEQYF. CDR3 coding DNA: TGTGCCAGCAGCTTACTACTGGCCGGGACAGAAACCTACGAGCAGTACTTC.

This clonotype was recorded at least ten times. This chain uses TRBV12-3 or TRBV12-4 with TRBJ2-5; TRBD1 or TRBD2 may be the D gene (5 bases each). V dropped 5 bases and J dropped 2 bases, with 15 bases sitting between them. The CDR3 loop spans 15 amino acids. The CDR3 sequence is CASSLWGRGQETQYF. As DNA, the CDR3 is TGTGCCAGCAGTCTATGGGGACGGGGACAAGAGACCCAGTACTTC.

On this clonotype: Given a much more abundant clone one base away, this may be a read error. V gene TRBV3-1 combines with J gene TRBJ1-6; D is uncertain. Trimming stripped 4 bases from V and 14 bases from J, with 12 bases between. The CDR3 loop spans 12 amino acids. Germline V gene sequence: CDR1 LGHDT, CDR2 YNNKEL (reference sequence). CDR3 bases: TGTGCCAGCAGCCTCGACCGACCGTCCCTCCACTTT. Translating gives CASSLDRPSLHF.

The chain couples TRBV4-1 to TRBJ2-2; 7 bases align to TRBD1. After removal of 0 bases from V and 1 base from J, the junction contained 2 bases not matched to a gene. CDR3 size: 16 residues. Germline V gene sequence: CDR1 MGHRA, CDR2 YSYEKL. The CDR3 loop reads CASSQDYRGNTGELFF. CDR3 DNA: TGCGCCAGCAGCCAAGATTACAGGGGGAACACCGGGGAGCTGTTTTTT.

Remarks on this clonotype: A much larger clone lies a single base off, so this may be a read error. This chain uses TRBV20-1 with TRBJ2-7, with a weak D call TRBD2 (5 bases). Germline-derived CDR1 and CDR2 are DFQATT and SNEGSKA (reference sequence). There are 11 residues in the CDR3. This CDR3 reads CSARVIDELYF. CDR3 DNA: TGCAGTGCGAGGGTGATCGACGAGCTGTACTTC.